This is a list of T cell receptor beta chains from one sample in a study of cytomegalovirus exposure and HLA in healthy donors. Data came from immunoSEQ multiplex PCR; TCRdb stores just in-frame clones and leaves some out. The data contain 100,000 to 150,000 clones, 74% of them singletons. Sequencing used PBMCs. These receptors all stem from a man between 40 and 49 years old in good health and CMV-seropositive. Each CDR3 is given with its conserved first and last residue. Fields, in order: J gene, clone size, V gene, D gene, CDR3 DNA, CDR3 protein. A D gene is named only where the DNA matches it firmly. For some rows the clone size is stated as once, few or many, or as a class when expanded; others skip it.

j_gene: TRBJ1-3; abundance: NA; v_gene: TRBV28; d_gene: NA; CDR3nt: TGTGCCAGCAGCGATGGGAGGGTGGGTGGAAACACCATATATTTT; CDR3aa: CASSDGRVGGNTIYF
j_gene: TRBJ1-6; abundance: NA; v_gene: TRBV6-5; d_gene: TRBD1; CDR3nt: TGTGCCAGCCGGACAGGGAACCTTTCACCCCTCCACTTT; CDR3aa: CASRTGNLSPLHF
j_gene: TRBJ1-4; abundance: NA; v_gene: TRBV4-1; d_gene: NA; CDR3nt: TGCGCCAGCAGCCAAGCGTTGGTGACTAGCGGGCGAAATGAAAAACTGTTTTTT; CDR3aa: CASSQALVTSGRNEKLFF
j_gene: TRBJ2-7; abundance: NA; v_gene: TRBV11-3; d_gene: NA; CDR3nt: TGTGCCAGCAGCTTAGGTCCGTCGACTTCCGAGCAGTACTTC; CDR3aa: CASSLGPSTSEQYF
j_gene: TRBJ2-7; abundance: NA; v_gene: TRBV6-1; d_gene: TRBD1; CDR3nt: TGTGCCAGCAGTGAAAGCTGGACAGGGAGCGACGAGCAGTACTTC; CDR3aa: CASSESWTGSDEQYF
j_gene: TRBJ2-1; abundance: NA; v_gene: TRBV4-3; d_gene: NA; CDR3nt: TGCGCCAGCAGCCAAAATCCAAACGGGATAGAGCAGTTCTTC; CDR3aa: CASSQNPNGIEQFF
j_gene: TRBJ2-7; abundance: NA; v_gene: TRBV6-1; d_gene: TRBD2; CDR3nt: TGTGCCAGCAGCGCAGGACTAGCGGGCTCCTACGAGCAGTACTTC; CDR3aa: CASSAGLAGSYEQYF
j_gene: TRBJ1-6; abundance: NA; v_gene: TRBV30; d_gene: TRBD1; CDR3nt: TGTGCCTCCCCGGGACAGGGGAATTCACCCCTCCACTTT; CDR3aa: CASPGQGNSPLHF
j_gene: TRBJ1-5; abundance: NA; v_gene: TRBV11-2; d_gene: TRBD1; CDR3nt: TGTGCCAGCAGTTTAGACCGCGGGACAGGGGACAATCAGCCCCAGCATTTT; CDR3aa: CASSLDRGTGDNQPQHF
j_gene: TRBJ2-7; abundance: few; v_gene: TRBV27; d_gene: NA; CDR3nt: TGTGCCAGCAGCCCTACCCGACTTGGCTACGAGCAGTACTTC; CDR3aa: CASSPTRLGYEQYF
j_gene: TRBJ1-2; abundance: NA; v_gene: TRBV2; d_gene: NA; CDR3nt: TGTGCCAGCAGTGAAGGGCAGAAAAGAGGCTATGGCTACACCTTC; CDR3aa: CASSEGQKRGYGYTF
j_gene: TRBJ2-7; abundance: NA; v_gene: TRBV28; d_gene: TRBD1; CDR3nt: TGTGCCAGCAGTATCCGCCGGACAGGGCTATACGAGCAGTACTTC; CDR3aa: CASSIRRTGLYEQYF
j_gene: TRBJ2-1; abundance: NA; v_gene: TRBV7-2; d_gene: NA; CDR3nt: TGTGCCAGCAGCTTAGGGCTGAACCTCTACAATGAGCAGTTCTTC; CDR3aa: CASSLGLNLYNEQFF
j_gene: TRBJ2-3; abundance: NA; v_gene: TRBV27; d_gene: TRBD2; CDR3nt: TGTGCCAGCAGTTTAGGGACTAGCCCAGATACGCAGTATTTT; CDR3aa: CASSLGTSPDTQYF
j_gene: TRBJ1-2; abundance: NA; v_gene: TRBV5-6; d_gene: NA; CDR3nt: TGTGCCAGCAGTCCAGGCTATGGCTACACCTTC; CDR3aa: CASSPGYGYTF
j_gene: TRBJ2-2; abundance: NA; v_gene: TRBV27; d_gene: TRBD1; CDR3nt: TGTGCCAGCAGCTACAGGGGGCTCGCCGGGGAGCTGTTTTTT; CDR3aa: CASSYRGLAGELFF
j_gene: TRBJ2-2; abundance: NA; v_gene: TRBV14; d_gene: NA; CDR3nt: TGTGCCAGCAGCCAATTCCGAGTCCCCAGGGAGCTGTTTTTT; CDR3aa: CASSQFRVPRELFF
j_gene: TRBJ2-1; abundance: once; v_gene: TRBV19; d_gene: TRBD2; CDR3nt: TGTGCCAGTAGTCCCCGACTAGCGGGTCCTCCCATGCAGCAGTTCTTC; CDR3aa: CASSPRLAGPPMQQFF
j_gene: TRBJ1-4; abundance: NA; v_gene: TRBV19; d_gene: NA; CDR3nt: TGTGCCAGTAGAGACAGTGCAACTAATGAAAAACTGTTTTTT; CDR3aa: CASRDSATNEKLFF
j_gene: TRBJ1-4; abundance: once; v_gene: TRBV6-1; d_gene: TRBD1; CDR3nt: TGTGCCAGCAGTATAGGACAGGGGACACACGAAAAACTGTTTTTT; CDR3aa: CASSIGQGTHEKLFF
j_gene: TRBJ1-5; abundance: NA; v_gene: TRBV30; d_gene: NA; CDR3nt: TGTGCCTGGAGTGTAGGGGGAGCTTCTAGCAATCAGCCCCAGCATTTT; CDR3aa: CAWSVGGASSNQPQHF
j_gene: TRBJ2-7; abundance: once; v_gene: TRBV4-1; d_gene: NA; CDR3nt: TGCGCCAGCAGCCAAGATAGGGGCCTAACCGCCTACGAGCAGTACTTC; CDR3aa: CASSQDRGLTAYEQYF
j_gene: TRBJ2-1; abundance: once; v_gene: TRBV4-2; d_gene: TRBD1; CDR3nt: TGTGCCAGCAGCTCCCGGGACAGGGGATTTGGTGGAGCCAATGAGCAGTTCTTC; CDR3aa: CASSSRDRGFGGANEQFF
j_gene: TRBJ1-5; abundance: NA; v_gene: TRBV5-6; d_gene: NA; CDR3nt: TGTGCCAGCAGCTTGAACGGGATTAGCAATCAGCCCCAGCATTTT; CDR3aa: CASSLNGISNQPQHF
j_gene: TRBJ2-7; abundance: NA; v_gene: TRBV6-5; d_gene: NA; CDR3nt: TGTGCCACCGGGGAGGGGGTTCCCCACGAGCAGTACTTC; CDR3aa: CATGEGVPHEQYF
j_gene: TRBJ1-2; abundance: NA; v_gene: TRBV2; d_gene: TRBD1; CDR3nt: TGTGCCAGCAGTGGGGGCCTAGGGACAGTGGGTTTGTCTAACTATGGCTACACCTTC; CDR3aa: CASSGGLGTVGLSNYGYTF
j_gene: TRBJ1-5; abundance: NA; v_gene: TRBV30; d_gene: TRBD1; CDR3nt: TGTGCCTGGAGTGAGGACAGGTTAGATAGCAATCAGCCCCAGCATTTT; CDR3aa: CAWSEDRLDSNQPQHF
j_gene: TRBJ1-1; abundance: NA; v_gene: TRBV4-1; d_gene: TRBD1; CDR3nt: TGCGCCAGCAGCCAAGATGGGGACAGATCGTTAACCGCTGAAGCTTTCTTT; CDR3aa: CASSQDGDRSLTAEAFF
j_gene: TRBJ1-6; abundance: NA; v_gene: TRBV30; d_gene: TRBD1; CDR3nt: TGTGCCTGGACGGACAGGGGTTATAATTCACCCCTCCACTTT; CDR3aa: CAWTDRGYNSPLHF
j_gene: TRBJ2-3; abundance: NA; v_gene: TRBV7-9; d_gene: NA; CDR3nt: TGTGCCAGCAGCTCCGGTGTTTCCACAGATACGCAGTATTTT; CDR3aa: CASSSGVSTDTQYF
j_gene: TRBJ2-3; abundance: NA; v_gene: TRBV11-2; d_gene: NA; CDR3nt: TGTGCCAGCAGTCAAACAGATACGCAGTATTTT; CDR3aa: CASSQTDTQYF
j_gene: TRBJ2-3; abundance: few; v_gene: TRBV6-1; d_gene: NA; CDR3nt: TGTGCCAGCAGTGAGTCCGGGGAAGATACGCAGTATTTT; CDR3aa: CASSESGEDTQYF
j_gene: TRBJ2-2; abundance: NA; v_gene: TRBV28; d_gene: TRBD2; CDR3nt: TGTGCCAGCAGTTTACGAGCGGGAGGAACCGGGGAGCTGTTTTTT; CDR3aa: CASSLRAGGTGELFF
j_gene: TRBJ2-5; abundance: few; v_gene: TRBV4-1; d_gene: NA; CDR3nt: TGCGCCAGCAGCCAAGAACGGGTTGGCGAGACCCAGTACTTC; CDR3aa: CASSQERVGETQYF
j_gene: TRBJ2-5; abundance: NA; v_gene: TRBV4-2; d_gene: TRBD2; CDR3nt: TGTGCCAGCAGCCAAGTGGGTCTAGCGGGACCCCGGGCCCAGTACTTC; CDR3aa: CASSQVGLAGPRAQYF
j_gene: TRBJ2-7; abundance: few; v_gene: TRBV5-5; d_gene: TRBD1; CDR3nt: TGTGCCAGCAGCCCCCGACAGGGGCCCTACGAGCAGTACTTC; CDR3aa: CASSPRQGPYEQYF
j_gene: TRBJ2-7; abundance: NA; v_gene: TRBV6-5; d_gene: TRBD1; CDR3nt: TGTGCCAGCAGCTCTGACTGGACAGGGTTCTACGAGCAGTACTTC; CDR3aa: CASSSDWTGFYEQYF
j_gene: TRBJ1-5; abundance: few; v_gene: TRBV6-1; d_gene: TRBD1; CDR3nt: TGTGCCAGCAGATCTCCAGGGGGCCGCAATCAGCCCCAGCATTTT; CDR3aa: CASRSPGGRNQPQHF
j_gene: TRBJ1-2; abundance: NA; v_gene: TRBV27; d_gene: NA; CDR3nt: TGTGCCAGCAGCCCTTTTGGGGCTCGGAGCTATGGCTACACCTTC; CDR3aa: CASSPFGARSYGYTF
j_gene: TRBJ2-3; abundance: NA; v_gene: TRBV7-2; d_gene: TRBD2; CDR3nt: TGTGCCAGCAGCTTAATAGCGGGAGTCGGAGATACGCAGTATTTT; CDR3aa: CASSLIAGVGDTQYF
j_gene: TRBJ2-7; abundance: NA; v_gene: TRBV18; d_gene: NA; CDR3nt: TGTGCCAGCTCACACTACAGGGAACTCGAGTGGGAGCAGTACTTC; CDR3aa: CASSHYRELEWEQYF
j_gene: TRBJ2-7; abundance: NA; v_gene: TRBV5-1; d_gene: NA; CDR3nt: TGCGCCAGCAGCTGGACTCGAAGCTCCTACGAGCAGTACTTC; CDR3aa: CASSWTRSSYEQYF
j_gene: TRBJ2-7; abundance: NA; v_gene: TRBV7-8; d_gene: NA; CDR3nt: TGTGCCAGCAGCGCCCGACAAAGACCCTCCTACGAGCAGTACTTC; CDR3aa: CASSARQRPSYEQYF
j_gene: TRBJ2-1; abundance: NA; v_gene: TRBV9; d_gene: TRBD2; CDR3nt: TGTGCCAGCAGCGTCCGCCTAGCGGATTACAATGAGCAGTTCTTC; CDR3aa: CASSVRLADYNEQFF
j_gene: TRBJ2-4; abundance: NA; v_gene: TRBV5-6; d_gene: TRBD1; CDR3nt: TGTGCCAGCAGCTGGGACAGGGAGGACATTCAGTACTTC; CDR3aa: CASSWDREDIQYF
j_gene: TRBJ2-2; abundance: NA; v_gene: TRBV19; d_gene: NA; CDR3nt: TGTGCCAGTAGTTCGGGGGTGGGGGGCACCGGGGAGCTGTTTTTT; CDR3aa: CASSSGVGGTGELFF
j_gene: TRBJ2-1; abundance: NA; v_gene: TRBV27; d_gene: TRBD2; CDR3nt: TGTGCCAGCAGTTTAAGACTAGCGGGATTTCAACAGTTCTTC; CDR3aa: CASSLRLAGFQQFF
j_gene: TRBJ2-7; abundance: NA; v_gene: TRBV7-6; d_gene: NA; CDR3nt: TGTGCCAGCAGCCCCGTCACGGGTTCCTACGAGCAGTACTTC; CDR3aa: CASSPVTGSYEQYF
j_gene: TRBJ2-3; abundance: NA; v_gene: TRBV27; d_gene: NA; CDR3nt: TGTGCCAGCAGTTTATTTCCCTTCACAGATACGCAGTATTTT; CDR3aa: CASSLFPFTDTQYF
j_gene: TRBJ2-5; abundance: once; v_gene: TRBV9; d_gene: TRBD1; CDR3nt: TGTGCCAGCAGCGAACAGGGGGCGTTTCAAGAGACCCAGTACTTC; CDR3aa: CASSEQGAFQETQYF
j_gene: TRBJ2-2; abundance: NA; v_gene: TRBV7-2; d_gene: TRBD1; CDR3nt: TGTGCCAGCAGCCTCACAGGGGGTTCAAACACCGGGGAGCTGTTTTTT; CDR3aa: CASSLTGGSNTGELFF